The 25 T cell receptor beta chains reported below all come from one sample, sequenced in a study of blood T cell repertoires in COVID-19. The table came from immunoSEQ multiplex PCR; TCRdb's copy has only in-frame clones and leaves some out. The repertoire holds about 180,000 clones, roughly nine tenths seen once, with under 3% in the top ten. Sequencing input: PBMCs or T cells enriched from blood (not recorded which). The source of these receptors is a woman aged 40-49 years with acute COVID-19.

For the CDR3, the DNA is TGCAGCGTTGCAGGGTACTATGGCTACACCTTC. It specifies CSVAGYYGYTF. This sequence joins TRBV29-1 and TRBJ1-2, with D possibly TRBD1 on 5 matching bases. CDR3 length: 11 amino acids. Between the trimmed V and J ends, which lost 4 bases and 3 bases, there was a span of 6 bases. CDR1 is SQVTM, CDR2 ANQGSEA, per germline.

This clone has only one observation. The gene calls are TRBV6-2 or TRBV6-3 and TRBJ2-1, with TRBD2 matching 12 bases. The CDR3 length is 17 residues. Germline V gene data show CDR1 as MNHEY and CDR2 as SVGEGT. V was clipped by 5 bases and J by 2 bases; unmatched bases: 7. Here the CDR3 reads CASSRSSGRDAYNEQFF. As DNA, the CDR3 is TGTGCCAGCAGTCGCTCTAGCGGGAGGGATGCCTACAATGAGCAGTTCTTC.

The chain has TRBV7-2 and TRBJ2-7; TRBD2 agrees at 9 bases. Germline values: CDR1 SGHTA, CDR2 FQGNSA. The J segment lost 6 bases and the V segment lost 1 base, leaving 4 bases of the junction unmatched. The CDR3 consists of 14 residues. CDR3 loop: CASSLGSGSGEQYF. CDR3 DNA sequence: TGTGCCAGCAGCTTAGGTAGCGGGAGTGGCGAGCAGTACTTC.

This chain uses TRBV19 with TRBJ2-5, with TRBD2 identical over 8 bases. The CDR3 is 15 residues long. Germline CDR1 LNHDA, CDR2 SQIVND (reference sequence). After removal of 7 bases from V and 0 bases from J, the junction contained 7 bases not matched to a gene. CDR3 in amino acids: CASTTGGGNQETQYF. The CDR3 nucleotides read TGTGCCAGTACGACGGGCGGGGGGAACCAAGAGACCCAGTACTTC.

The chain uses TRBV21-1 and TRBJ2-4; TRBD1, as called in the table, went unchecked against the DNA. TRBV21-1 is a pseudogene segment. The CDR3 consists of 20 residues. In nucleotides, the CDR3 is TGTGCCAGCAACCCCGGACGGACAGGGTTTCAAGTGATGGACAAAAACATTCAGTACTTC. This translates into CASNPGRTGFQVMDKNIQYF.

CDR3 loop: CASSVGSSGNTIYF. In nucleotides, the CDR3 is TGTGCCAGCAGTGTAGGGAGCTCTGGAAACACCATATATTTT. The chain joins TRBV28 to TRBJ1-3; D is uncertain. V gave up 5 bases and J gave up 0 bases, with 8 bases separating them. Germline-derived CDR1 and CDR2 are MDHEN and SYDVKM. This CDR3 spans 14 amino acids.

This clone occurred once. The rearrangement links TRBV3-1 (or the pseudogene TRBV3-2) to TRBJ1-4; TRBD1 matches 8 bases. Per germline, CDR1 LGHDT and CDR2 YNNKEL (reference sequence). This CDR3 is built from 15 residues. The trim removed 4 bases at V and 3 bases at J, leaving 4 bases unmatched. CDR3 in amino acids: CASSRQGAANEKLFF. For the CDR3, the DNA is TGTGCCAGCAGCCGCCAGGGGGCGGCTAATGAAAAACTGTTTTTT.

The sample holds a few counts of this clone. The chain uses TRBV4-1 and TRBJ2-1, with 14 nucleotides matching TRBD2. Trimming cost V 4 bases and J 7 bases; bases outside gene matches: 6. Germline CDR1 is MGHRA and CDR2 is YSYEKL. CDR3 length: 16 amino acids. In DNA form, the CDR3 reads TGCGCCAGCAGCCGCAGACTAGCGGGAGGGACGAATGAGCAGTTCTTC. Amino acid sequence: CASSRRLAGGTNEQFF.

V gene TRBV9 combines with J gene TRBJ2-2; no reliable D call. V lost 2 bases to trimming and J lost 0 bases, with 5 bases between them. CDR3 length equals 14 residues. Germline V CDR1 and CDR2: SGDLS, YYNGEE. This CDR3 is CASSVQTNTGELFF. The CDR3 region has the DNA TGTGCCAGCAGCGTCCAGACGAACACCGGGGAGCTGTTTTTT.

The J gene is TRBJ2-2, the V gene TRBV18; maybe TRBD2 (6 bases). This CDR3 contains 14 residues. The germline V gene has CDR1 KGHSH and CDR2 LQKENI. Between the trimmed V and J ends, which lost 3 bases and 5 bases, there was a span of 10 bases. The CDR3 protein is CASSPGLETGELFF. The CDR3 nucleotides are TGTGCCAGCTCACCGGGACTCGAAACCGGGGAGCTGTTTTTT.

The chain is built from TRBV6-2 or TRBV6-3 and TRBJ1-1; maybe TRBD1 (6 bases). The germline V gene has CDR1 MNHEY and CDR2 SVGEGT. This CDR3 is 15 amino acids long. Between the trimmed V and J ends, which lost 0 bases and 5 bases, there was a span of 13 bases. The CDR3 bases are TGTGCCAGCAGTTACTCTGAGTTAGGGGGTACTGAAGCTTTCTTT. Encoded protein: CASSYSELGGTEAFF.

V is TRBV5-6 and J is TRBJ2-6; no reliable D call. CDR1 and CDR2 from the germline V gene are SGHDT and YYEEEE. The germline V and J ends were trimmed by 0 bases and 12 bases, with 10 bases remaining between them. This CDR3 region has 13 residues. The CDR3 reads CASSLGAPSVLTF. CDR3 bases: TGTGCCAGCAGCTTGGGGGCGCCCAGCGTCCTGACTTTC.

This rearrangement joins TRBV25-1 to TRBJ1-3; D not resolved. Per the germline V gene, CDR1 is MGHDK and CDR2 is SYGVNS. The CDR3 contains 14 residues. V was pared by 1 base and J by 0 bases, with 4 bases between. In DNA, the CDR3 is TGTGCCAGCAGTGAATTGAGCTCTGGAAACACCATATATTTT. It specifies CASSELSSGNTIYF.

The chain employs TRBV5-1 and TRBJ1-3, with 7 bases matching TRBD1. The CDR3 runs 16 residues. Germline V CDR1 and CDR2: SGHRS, YFSETQ. J was trimmed by 1 base and V by 4 bases; bases with no gene match: 8. CDR3 DNA sequence: TGCGCCAGCAGCCGTGAGGGGGCAGGGTCTGGAAACACCATATATTTT. It translates to CASSREGAGSGNTIYF.

V is TRBV30 and J is TRBJ1-5; D uncertain. CDR1 and CDR2 from the germline V gene are GTSNPN and SVGIG (reference sequence). The ends were cut back, 2 bases at V and 0 bases at J, with 11 bases in the middle. The CDR3 spans 15 residues. This CDR3 is CAWSLGHRSNQPQHF. The CDR3 DNA follows: TGTGCCTGGAGTCTAGGTCACCGTAGCAATCAGCCCCAGCATTTT.

The rearrangement joins TRBV3-1 (or the pseudogene TRBV3-2) to TRBJ1-1; 7 bases fit TRBD1. The J segment lost 0 bases and the V segment lost 4 bases, leaving 8 bases of the junction unmatched. The CDR3 sequence is 16 residues long. Germline V gene lookup returns CDR1 LGHDT and CDR2 YNNKEL (reference sequence). CDR3 sequence reads: CASSLRDSNMNTEAFF. The CDR3 coding sequence is TGTGCCAGCAGCCTCCGGGACAGCAACATGAACACTGAAGCTTTCTTT.

The chain uses TRBV19 and TRBJ1-5; weak D call: TRBD1 (6 bases). Looked up from germline, CDR1 is LNHDA and CDR2 is SQIVND (reference sequence). The CDR3 totals 15 residues. V was shortened by 5 bases and J by 3 bases, with 14 bases between the two germline ends. The CDR3 protein is CASSFGQRDNQPQHF. DNA of the CDR3: TGTGCCAGTAGTTTCGGACAGAGGGACAATCAGCCCCAGCATTTT.

This clone occurred once. This sample also contains other DNA sequences that code for the same CDR3. V usage is TRBV7-9 and J usage is TRBJ1-2; D is unclear. Trimming shortened V by 1 base and J by 2 bases, and 5 bases separated the two germline ends. The germline V gene has CDR1 SEHNR and CDR2 FQNEAQ (reference sequence). The CDR3 length is 13 residues. The CDR3 loop reads CASSLGQNYGYTF. The CDR3 DNA reads TGTGCCAGCAGCTTAGGGCAGAACTATGGCTACACCTTC.

The chain recombines TRBV7-9 with TRBJ2-1; TRBD1 is a possible D gene (5 bases). The CDR3 extends over 14 amino acids. CDR1 is SEHNR and CDR2 is FQNEAQ in the germline V gene (reference sequence). The V end lost 2 bases, the J end lost 4 bases, and 9 bases lay between the germline ends. CDR3 nucleotides: TGTGCCAGCAGCTTACTAACAGGTTACAATGAGCAGTTCTTC. Protein sequence: CASSLLTGYNEQFF.

This chain links TRBV30 with TRBJ2-7; TRBD1 might be the D (6 bases). The V and J ends lost 1 base and 6 bases respectively, with 10 bases between them. The CDR3 runs 12 residues. Germline V gene data show CDR1 as GTSNPN and CDR2 as SVGIG (reference sequence). CDR3 sequence: CAWSGTGFEQYF. The DNA for the CDR3 is TGTGCCTGGAGTGGAACAGGGTTCGAGCAGTACTTC.

In its sample, this clone was seen many times. This sequence joins TRBV19 and TRBJ1-1, with a weak D call TRBD1 (5 bases). CDR1 LNHDA and CDR2 SQIVND come from the germline V gene (reference sequence). V lost 3 bases to trimming and J lost 8 bases, with 16 bases between them. The CDR3 runs to 14 residues. CDR3 sequence (DNA): TGTGCCAGTAGTATCGGTCTTGGGGCAGACGAAGCTTTCTTT. It encodes CASSIGLGADEAFF.

The rearrangement uses TRBV6-4 and TRBJ2-3; D uncertain. Looked up from germline, CDR1 is MRHNA and CDR2 is SNTAGT. V lost 4 bases and J 2 bases, leaving 7 bases between the germline ends. CDR3 size: 13 residues. CDR3 residues: CASSGGSTDTQYF. The CDR3 nucleotides are TGTGCCAGCAGTGGAGGTTCCACAGATACGCAGTATTTT.

This rearrangement joins TRBV5-1 to TRBJ1-1, with D uncertain. With 1 base removed from V and 3 bases from J, the gap between germline ends came to 10 bases. Germline V gene sequence: CDR1 SGHRS, CDR2 YFSETQ. The length of the CDR3 is 14 residues. DNA of the CDR3: TGCGCCAGCAGCTTGCGCGGGGATGACACTGAAGCTTTCTTT. This sequence encodes CASSLRGDDTEAFF.

This chain joins TRBV27 and TRBJ2-1; TRBD2 might be the D (5 bases). This CDR3 comprises 17 residues. From germline, CDR1 is MNHEY and CDR2 SMNVEV (reference sequence). Trimming shortened V by 4 bases and J by 0 bases, and 16 bases separated the two germline ends. This CDR3 reads CASSSPASRYSYNEQFF. The CDR3 DNA reads as TGTGCCAGCAGTTCCCCCGCTAGCCGTTACTCCTACAATGAGCAGTTCTTC.

The chain uses TRBV24-1 and TRBJ2-3; TRBD1 matches 10 bases. Germline V gene data show CDR1 as KGHDR and CDR2 as SFDVKD. This CDR3 spans 15 amino acids. J lost 3 bases, V lost 3 bases, and 2 bases had no gene match. CDR3: CATSDRQGATDTQYF. The CDR3 region has the DNA TGTGCCACCAGTGATCGACAGGGGGCTACAGATACGCAGTATTTT.